This entry lists 20 T cell receptor beta chains sequenced from one sample in a study of cytomegalovirus exposure and HLA in healthy donors. The method was immunoSEQ multiplex PCR; TCRdb's version includes in-frame clones alone and lacks a portion of them. The table records 95,000 to 150,000 clones, under 90% of them present only once. The source material was PBMCs. The receptors stem from a woman aged 30 to 39 in good health and CMV-seronegative.

V is TRBV28 and J is TRBJ1-1; no firm D call. This CDR3 spans 12 amino acids. Germline CDR1 is MDHEN and CDR2 is SYDVKM. V was trimmed by 6 bases and J by 0 bases, leaving 5 bases between them. This chain's CDR3 is CASREVNTEAFF. The CDR3 coding sequence is TGTGCCAGCAGGGAGGTGAACACTGAAGCTTTCTTT.

This clone has only one observation. The chain is built from TRBV7-2 and TRBJ2-7; no firm D call. This CDR3 spans 15 amino acids. The germline V and J ends were trimmed by 1 base and 0 bases, with 10 bases remaining between them. Germline CDR1 and CDR2: SGHTA and FQGNSA. The CDR3 here is CASSLVSQSSYEQYF. The CDR3 region has the DNA TGTGCCAGCAGCTTAGTCTCACAAAGCTCCTACGAGCAGTACTTC. The complete variable domain, with remaining parts taken from reference TRBV7-2 and TRBJ2-7, reads GAGVSQSPSNKVTEKGKDVELRCDPISGHTALYWYRQSLGQGLEFLIYFQGNSAPDKSGLPSDRFSAERTGGSVSTLTIQRTQQEDSAVYLCASSLVSQSSYEQYFGPGTRLTVT.

The chain is built from TRBV11-3 and TRBJ2-7; D is possibly TRBD1 (6 bases). V was pared by 4 bases and J by 2 bases, with 9 bases between. The germline gives CDR1 SGHNT, CDR2 YENEEA. The CDR3 contains 13 residues. Written as DNA, the CDR3 is TGTGCCAGCAGCTCGGACAGCACCTACGAGCAGTACTTC. Translated, it gives CASSSDSTYEQYF.

This chain joins TRBV19 and TRBJ1-5, with TRBD1 identical over 8 bases. Germline CDR1 is LNHDA and CDR2 is SQIVND (reference sequence). This CDR3 comprises 14 residues. The junction had 7 bases not matched to a gene; V was cut back by 6 bases and J by 6 bases. The CDR3 DNA sequence: TGTGCCAGTAGCCAACAGGGGGGAGGTCAGCCCCAGCATTTT. Translated: CASSQQGGGQPQHF.

The V call is TRBV7-9, the J call TRBJ2-7, with unresolved D. V dropped 0 bases and J dropped 5 bases, with 5 bases sitting between them. The CDR3 runs 12 residues. Germline values: CDR1 SEHNR, CDR2 FQNEAQ (reference sequence). For the CDR3, the DNA is TGTGCCAGCAGCTTAGCTCAGAACGAGCAGTACTTC. Its protein is CASSLAQNEQYF.

The V and J genes are TRBV5-1 and TRBJ2-5; tentatively, D is TRBD2 (5 bases). The CDR3 has 12 amino acids. Trimming took 5 bases from V and 4 from J, leaving 9 bases between them. Germline lookup yields CDR1 SGHRS and CDR2 YFSETQ. The chain's CDR3 is CASRLERETQYF. CDR3 DNA sequence: TGCGCCAGCAGACTAGAGAGAGAGACCCAGTACTTC.

V usage is TRBV11-2 and J usage is TRBJ1-2, with D perhaps TRBD1 (6 bases). This CDR3 region has 15 residues. Trimming pared 5 bases from V and 6 bases from J, leaving 19 bases between. Germline assignment: CDR1 SGHAT and CDR2 FQNNGV. CDR3 in amino acids: CASSRSGRQANGYTF. Here the CDR3 DNA reads TGTGCCAGCAGCCGCTCGGGGCGACAGGCAAATGGCTACACCTTC.

This sequence joins TRBV7-2 and TRBJ2-1; 7 bases agree with TRBD2. V gave up 3 bases and J gave up 2 bases; unmatched junction bases: 4. Germline CDR1 reads SGHTA; CDR2 reads FQGNSA. This CDR3 has 15 amino acids. The CDR3 is CASSLPGLPYNEQFF. CDR3 in DNA: TGTGCCAGCAGCTTGCCGGGACTACCCTACAATGAGCAGTTCTTC.

In its sample, this clone was seen once. The junction does not match germline at one end; this may be a read error. The chain recombines TRBV13 with TRBJ1-4, with 7 bases matching TRBD1. Germline CDR1 PRHDT, CDR2 FYEKMQ (reference sequence). This CDR3 is 17 amino acids long. The DNA of the CDR3 is TGTGCCAGCACCTTACGGATTCGGACAGGTGGAAATGAAAAACTGTTTTTT. Protein: CASTLRIRTGGNEKLFF. Complete variable domain (other parts from reference TRBV13 and TRBJ1-4): AAGVIQSPRHLIKEKRETATLKCYPIPRHDTVYWYQQGPGQDPQFLISFYEKMQSDKGSIPDRFSAQQFSDYHSELNMSSLELGDSALYFCASTLRIRTGGNEKLFFGSGTQLSVL.

Regarding this clone: Compared with germline, one end of the junction differs, possibly owing to a read error. The chain combines TRBV5-1 with TRBJ2-3; 12 bases line up with TRBD2. Germline V gene lookup returns CDR1 SGHRS and CDR2 YFSETQ. This CDR3 comprises 16 residues. CDR3 sequence (DNA): TGCGTCAGCAGCTTACGGACTAGCGGGGCCACAGATACGCAGTATTTT. It is translated as CVSSLRTSGATDTQYF.

This clone occurred a few times. J is TRBJ2-7 and V is TRBV4-1; D possibly corresponds to TRBD2 (6 bases). Germline CDR1 MGHRA, CDR2 YSYEKL. Trimming removed 0 bases at V and 2 bases at J, with 11 bases between. The CDR3 is 15 residues long. The CDR3 here is CASSQDHPGAYEQYF. As DNA, the CDR3 is TGCGCCAGCAGCCAAGATCACCCGGGGGCCTACGAGCAGTACTTC.

Here the CDR3 reads CASSQAEGSYQPQHF. The CDR3 DNA reads as TGTGCCAGCAGCCAAGCGGAGGGATCCTATCAGCCCCAGCATTTT. The rearrangement joins TRBV4-2 to TRBJ1-5; no clear D gene. Looked up from germline, CDR1 is LGHNA and CDR2 is YNFKEQ. CDR3 length equals 15 residues. Trimming removed 1 base from V and 5 bases from J, with 12 bases in between.

V usage is TRBV7-2 and J usage is TRBJ1-2; 7 bases map to TRBD1. This CDR3 spans 13 amino acids. Trimming took 6 bases from V and 4 from J; bases not matched to a gene: 5. Germline V gives CDR1 SGHTA, CDR2 FQGNSA. The CDR3 spells CASRGDSRYGYTF. Written as DNA, the CDR3 is TGTGCCAGCAGGGGGGACAGCCGCTATGGCTACACCTTC.

This chain joins TRBV10-3 and TRBJ2-5; 9 bases are shared with TRBD2. Germline CDR1 and CDR2: ENHRY and SYGVKD. The CDR3 is made up of 14 amino acids. V dropped 0 bases and J dropped 5; count of bases not matched to a gene: 1. Here the CDR3 reads CAISESGTSETQYF. CDR3 sequence (DNA): TGTGCCATCAGTGAGTCGGGGACTAGCGAGACCCAGTACTTC.

In regard to this clone: This specimen includes other DNA sequences encoding the same CDR3. The chain carries TRBV18 and TRBJ2-7; TRBD2 is a possible D gene (6 bases). CDR3 length: 12 residues. V lost 3 bases and J 7 bases, leaving 10 bases between the germline ends. Per the germline V gene, CDR1 is KGHSH and CDR2 is LQKENI. CDR3 sequence: CASSPGGGEQYF. The CDR3 DNA is TGTGCCAGCTCACCGGGGGGAGGAGAGCAGTACTTC.

This chain uses TRBV29-1 with TRBJ2-5, with a tentative D call TRBD1 (5 bases). V was trimmed by 4 bases and J by 5 bases, leaving 14 bases between them. The germline gives CDR1 SQVTM, CDR2 ANQGSEA. The CDR3 runs to 13 residues. The CDR3 sequence is CSVARALGETQYF. In DNA form, the CDR3 reads TGCAGCGTTGCCAGGGCGCTGGGGGAGACCCAGTACTTC.

V gene TRBV27 combines with J gene TRBJ2-2, with D maybe TRBD2 (7 bases). The CDR3 has 16 residues. Germline-derived CDR1 and CDR2 are MNHEY and SMNVEV (reference sequence). The V end lost 4 bases, the J end lost 6 bases, and 18 bases lay between the germline ends. CDR3 DNA: TGTGCCAGCAGTTCAATGCGGGGGCGTATCTCCGGGGAGCTGTTTTTT. This translates into CASSSMRGRISGELFF.

The chain links TRBV7-9 to TRBJ2-3; 12 bases map to TRBD2. The CDR3 runs 16 residues. The V and J ends lost 3 bases and 2 bases, in that order; junction bases with no gene match: 3. CDR1 SEHNR and CDR2 FQNEAQ come from the germline V gene (reference sequence). The CDR3 here is CASSFSSGGDTDTQYF. Here the CDR3 DNA reads TGTGCCAGCAGCTTTTCTAGCGGGGGGGACACAGATACGCAGTATTTT.

The chain is built from TRBV11-3 and TRBJ2-7; D possibly corresponds to TRBD1 (5 bases). Germline V gives CDR1 SGHNT, CDR2 YENEEA. The CDR3 length is 15 residues. Trimming shortened V by 0 bases and J by 1 base, and 10 bases separated the two germline ends. CDR3 amino acids: CASSLETGGSYEQYF. CDR3 coding DNA: TGTGCCAGCAGCTTAGAAACAGGTGGTTCCTACGAGCAGTACTTC.

A few counts support this clone. This chain links TRBV25-1 with TRBJ2-5, with D possibly being TRBD1 (5 bases). Germline V CDR1 and CDR2: MGHDK, SYGVNS. The CDR3 sequence is 13 residues long. The ends were cut back, 5 bases at V and 0 bases at J, with 7 bases in the middle. CDR3 nucleotides: TGTGCCAGCAGTCGACAGTACCAAGAGACCCAGTACTTC. Amino acid sequence: CASSRQYQETQYF.